This TCR beta chain was profiled in a study of control samples from healthy donors and cancer patients. Trimming left V 3 bases short and J 2 bases short, with 12 bases between. The CDR3 length is 15 residues. Per the germline V gene, CDR1 is SGHTA and CDR2 is FQGNSA. This clone came up a few times. Profiled with immunoSEQ multiplex PCR; TCRdb holds only in-frame clones, not every one. The sample consists of fewer than 200,000 clones, around 94% of them appearing once. The V and J genes are TRBV7-2 and TRBJ2-3; D is perhaps TRBD1 or TRBD2 (6 bases each). This clonotype was obtained from a man aged 25 to 40 in good health. What was sequenced was blood. The DNA for the CDR3 is TGTGCCAGCAGCTTTCTGGGGGGCACCACAGATACGCAGTATTTT. It codes for CASSFLGGTTDTQYF.